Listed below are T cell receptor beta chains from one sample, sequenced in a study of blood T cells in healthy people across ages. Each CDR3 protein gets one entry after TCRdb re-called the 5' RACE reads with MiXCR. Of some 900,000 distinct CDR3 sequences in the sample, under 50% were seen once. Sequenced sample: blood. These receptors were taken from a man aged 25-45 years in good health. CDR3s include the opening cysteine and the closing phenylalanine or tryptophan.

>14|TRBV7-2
CASSLGGGAYEQYF
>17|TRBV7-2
CASSSRSGGASFNEQFF
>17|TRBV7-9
CASSYAHRDRGQETQYF
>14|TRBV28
CASSLIREEETQYF
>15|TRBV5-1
CASNDPGQPNSPLHF
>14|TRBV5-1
CASSSGQPYNEQFF
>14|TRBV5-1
CASSLGAGNEKLFF
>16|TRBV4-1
CASSHPSDRANYGYTF
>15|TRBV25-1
CASSEGGRPGEKLFF
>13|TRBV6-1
CASSEYQWNTQYF
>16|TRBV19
CASSIDPSRGNQPQHF
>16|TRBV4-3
CASSQDLGVSSYEQYF
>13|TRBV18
CASSGQQNYGYTF
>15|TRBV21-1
CASSPPLAGSYEQYF
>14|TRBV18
CASSPRQAENEQFF
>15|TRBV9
CASSGGSPSYNEQFF
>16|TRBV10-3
CAISEGGARSGNTIYF
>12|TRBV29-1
CSVEGWGDTQYF
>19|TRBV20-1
CSARDGGGGEGFSTDTQYF
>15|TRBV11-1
CASSQPGQAYNEQFF
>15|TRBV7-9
CASSLSGRNYNEQFF
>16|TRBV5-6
CASTLMGLAGAEELFF
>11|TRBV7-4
CASSHRNGYTF
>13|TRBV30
CACSIGGNTEAFF
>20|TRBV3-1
CASSQVTTSGGSRGINEQFF
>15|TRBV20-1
CSAPLLPGSQETQYF
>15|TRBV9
CASSARDGYNQPQHF
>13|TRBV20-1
CSAWGGRTGELFF
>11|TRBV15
CATRGWDIQYF
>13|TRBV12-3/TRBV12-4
CASCPELNSPLHF
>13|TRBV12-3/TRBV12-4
CASSFWGNYEQYF
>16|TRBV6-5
CASSYSRWVAKNIQYF
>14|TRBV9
CASSVAAGEGTQYF
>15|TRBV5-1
CASSLDRLPNTEAFF
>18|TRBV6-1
CAVGRDPISREANEKLFF
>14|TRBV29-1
CSVGGTSETYEQYF
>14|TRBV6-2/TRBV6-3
CASSPPRQDNEQFF
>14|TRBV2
CASSEGQGKETQYF
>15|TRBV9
CASSGTGTRSPEQYF
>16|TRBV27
CASSFTGGTGANVLTF
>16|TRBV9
CASSVQAGFDTGELFF
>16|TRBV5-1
CASSSTGKTHTDTQYF
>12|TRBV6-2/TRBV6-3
CAGRQMNTEAFF
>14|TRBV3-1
CASSRPAGNNEQFF
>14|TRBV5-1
CASSGSGTTDTQYF
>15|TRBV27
CASSNSGLYQETQYF
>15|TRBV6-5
CASSQIPTGDSGYTF
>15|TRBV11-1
CTSSLESRHGGTQYF
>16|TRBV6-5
CASSRSSGTVNEKLFF
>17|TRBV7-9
CASSKLTGQGAIHGYTF
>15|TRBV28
CASSRPSSGLEKLFF
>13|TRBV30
CAWSPGQGFGYTF